A selection of T cell receptor beta chains follows, all from one sample in a study. TCRdb redid the calling of the RT-PCR reads with MiXCR, one entry per CDR3 protein. The repertoire holds about 680,000 distinct CDR3 sequences, 11% to 15% seen once, with roughly 3.6% in the top ten. The sample taken for sequencing was memory CD4+ T cells from blood. Receptor source: a female donor in good health, serving as a healthy control. Both conserved end residues are part of each CDR3. D genes are given only for firm matches. Clone size is given for some rows only: seen once, a few or many times, or a class if the clone is expanded.

d_call	j_call	v_call	clone_size	cdr3_nt	cdr3_aa
-	TRBJ2-1	TRBV19	-	TGTGCCAGTAGTGCCCGGGATCGGTTGGGTGGGCAGTTCTTC	CASSARDRLGGQFF
-	TRBJ2-7	TRBV5-4	many	TGTGCCAGCAGCTTGAGAACGGGCTCCTACGAGCAGTACTTC	CASSLRTGSYEQYF
-	TRBJ2-1	TRBV20-1	many	TGCAGTGCTAGCCGCCCCGGAAGGACGTACAATGAGCAGTTCTTC	CSASRPGRTYNEQFF
TRBD2	TRBJ2-3	TRBV5-1	-	TGCGCCAGCAGCTTGGGGCGGGAGGTAACAGATACGCAGTATTTT	CASSLGREVTDTQYF
TRBD1	TRBJ2-1	TRBV20-1	-	TGCAGTGCTAGGAAGGGGGCTATCGGGGATGAGCAGTTCTTC	CSARKGAIGDEQFF
TRBD1	TRBJ2-3	TRBV5-1	-	TGCGCCAGCAGCTTGCAGGGACAGGGGGCCGCAGATACGCAGTATTTT	CASSLQGQGAADTQYF
TRBD2	TRBJ2-3	TRBV9	few	TGTGCCAGCAGCGTAGTCGCGGGAGAACCAGATACGCAGTATTTT	CASSVVAGEPDTQYF
-	TRBJ2-7	TRBV29-1	many	TGCAGCGTCGGGCAGGGTTTCTACGAGCAGTACTTC	CSVGQGFYEQYF
TRBD1	TRBJ2-2	TRBV20-1	few	TGCAGTGCCTACGACAGGGGGGGGGGCACCGGGGAGCTGTTTTTT	CSAYDRGGGTGELFF
-	TRBJ2-5	TRBV9	once	TGTGCCAGCAGCGCACAGGGCTTCGAGACCCAGTACTTC	CASSAQGFETQYF
-	TRBJ1-5	TRBV12-3/TRBV12-4	-	TGTGCCAGCAGTTTTCGAACAGGTCAGCCCCAGCATTTT	CASSFRTGQPQHF
-	TRBJ2-3	TRBV11-2	-	TGTGCCAGCAGCTCCCGGGCCCAGGGGGATACGCAGTATTTT	CASSSRAQGDTQYF
-	TRBJ1-2	TRBV6-6	-	TGTGCCAGCAGTTCGGGGACTCTTGGCTATGGCTACACCTTC	CASSSGTLGYGYTF
TRBD1	TRBJ1-1	TRBV12-3/TRBV12-4	few	TGTGCCAGCAGTCTCCAGGGGGCGGCTGAAGCTTTCTTT	CASSLQGAAEAFF
TRBD2	TRBJ2-5	TRBV5-1	few	TGCGCCAGCAGCTTGGGGTGGACTAGCGGGGAGACCCAGTACTTC	CASSLGWTSGETQYF
TRBD2	TRBJ2-7	TRBV20-1	many	TGCAGTGCTAGCCCTAGCGGGAGGGCTTACGAGCAGTACTTC	CSASPSGRAYEQYF
TRBD1	TRBJ2-7	TRBV12-3/TRBV12-4	-	TGTGCCAGCAGTTTGTGGACAGGGCCGGGCGAGCAGTACTTC	CASSLWTGPGEQYF
TRBD1	TRBJ1-2	TRBV18	-	TGTGCCAGCTCACACGGACAGGGGCGTTTTCGGGGCTACACCTTC	CASSHGQGRFRGYTF
-	TRBJ1-3	TRBV20-1	-	TGCAGTGCTAGGGCATATCGAAACACCATATATTTT	CSARAYRNTIYF
-	TRBJ2-5	TRBV27	many	TGTGCCAGCAGCGCTCGCTGGTACCAAGAGACCCAGTACTTC	CASSARWYQETQYF
TRBD1	TRBJ1-2	TRBV5-1	few	TGCGCCAGCAGAAACCGGACAGGGGGCTTCTATGGCTACACCTTC	CASRNRTGGFYGYTF
-	TRBJ2-3	TRBV5-1	few	TGCGCCAGCAGCTCCAGCCTCACAGGGTCGGGAGATACGCAGTATTTT	CASSSSLTGSGDTQYF
-	TRBJ2-1	TRBV1	few	TGCACCAGCAGCCAAGATAGGGTTATGTATGAGCAGTTCTTC	CTSSQDRVMYEQFF
TRBD2	TRBJ2-5	TRBV7-8	few	TGTGCCGCAGGGTTAGCGGGGACCCAAGAGACCCAGTACTTC	CAAGLAGTQETQYF
-	TRBJ2-2	TRBV5-4	few	TGTGCCAGCAGCTTGGACCTCTCGAACACCGGGGAGCTGTTTTTT	CASSLDLSNTGELFF
TRBD1	TRBJ1-2	TRBV6-6	-	TGTGCCAGCAGTTATCGGGCCAGAGACAGGGTCTTTGGCTACACCTTC	CASSYRARDRVFGYTF
TRBD1	TRBJ1-1	TRBV7-9	few	TGTGCCAGCAGCTTAGTGGGGACAGCATTCCTCAGTACTGAAGCTTTCTTT	CASSLVGTAFLSTEAFF
-	TRBJ2-1	TRBV9	-	TGTGCCAGCAGCGGGGGAGGCGAGAGGGGTGAGCAGTTCTTC	CASSGGGERGEQFF
-	TRBJ1-3	TRBV27	few	TGTGCCAGCAGTTTAAGGTCCGGAAACACCATATATTTT	CASSLRSGNTIYF
-	TRBJ2-2	TRBV5-4	-	TGTGCCAGCACCCCAAAGGGGGGGGGCCGGTATCTGACCGGGGAGCTGTTTTTT	CASTPKGGGRYLTGELFF
-	TRBJ2-5	TRBV20-1	few	TGCAGTGCTAGAGATGTCGGCGGGAAGGCAGCAGAGACCCAGTACTTC	CSARDVGGKAAETQYF